These 23 T cell receptor beta chains were all obtained from the same sample, sequenced in a study of blood T cell repertoires in COVID-19. TCRdb's copy holds only in-frame clones and misses some; the assay was immunoSEQ multiplex PCR. The repertoire holds 200,000 to 250,000 clones, more than 70% seen once, with 2.5% to 3% in the top ten. Sequencing was done on a sample of peripheral blood. The receptors shown here come from a woman aged 60-75 years with acute or convalescent COVID-19.

The rearrangement joins TRBV6-5 to TRBJ2-2, with D tentatively TRBD2 (6 bases). The CDR3 length is 16 residues. Germline CDR1 MNHEY, CDR2 SVGAGI. V dropped 2 bases and J dropped 0 bases, with 10 bases sitting between them. The CDR3 sequence is CASSYGQRANTGELFF. CDR3 DNA sequence: TGTGCCAGCAGTTACGGGCAGCGGGCGAACACCGGGGAGCTGTTTTTT.

The J gene is TRBJ1-1, the V gene TRBV2; D unresolved. V was pared by 5 bases and J by 1 base, with 8 bases between. The CDR3 loop spans 13 amino acids. CDR1 and CDR2 from the germline V gene are SNHLY and FYNNEI. Written as DNA, the CDR3 is TGTGCCAGCAGTCCCGAGAAGAACACTGAAGCTTTCTTT. This codes for CASSPEKNTEAFF.

This clone was observed a single time. V is TRBV12-5 and J is TRBJ2-1, with 10 bases fitting TRBD1. The trim removed 3 bases at V and 0 bases at J, leaving 2 bases unmatched. This CDR3 region has 16 residues. Germline CDR1 and CDR2: LGHNT and FRNRAP. CDR3 sequence: CASGFRTGGSYNEQFF. In DNA form, the CDR3 reads TGTGCTAGTGGTTTTCGGACAGGGGGCTCCTACAATGAGCAGTTCTTC.

The CDR3 region is CASSEALTGVGNTIYF. CDR3 in DNA: TGTGCCAGCAGTGAAGCCTTGACAGGGGTTGGAAACACCATATATTTT. The chain employs TRBV2 and TRBJ1-3, with 8 bases fitting TRBD1. Germline CDR1 and CDR2: SNHLY and FYNNEI. This CDR3 is built from 16 residues. The V segment lost 0 bases and the J segment 3 bases; nucleotides outside the gene matches: 4.

This chain links TRBV2 with TRBJ1-1; a weak D match, TRBD1 (5 bases). V was shortened by 6 bases and J by 4 bases, with 15 bases between the two germline ends. CDR1 SNHLY and CDR2 FYNNEI come from the germline V gene. The CDR3 extends over 14 amino acids. DNA for the CDR3: TGTGCCAGCAGAAAATCGGGGGTGGCCACTGAAGCTTTCTTT. Its translation: CASRKSGVATEAFF. Combining the CDR3 with reference TRBV2 and TRBJ1-1 gives the whole variable domain EPEVTQTPSHQVTQMGQEVILRCVPISNHLYFYWYRQILGQKVEFLVSFYNNEISEKSEIFDDQFSVERPDGSNFTLKIRSTKLEDSAMYFCASRKSGVATEAFFGQGTRLTVV.

A word on this clone: A read error may account for a junction end that differs from germline. The chain is built from TRBV6-5 and TRBJ1-2; D may be TRBD1 (6 bases). Per the germline V gene, CDR1 is MNHEY and CDR2 is SVGAGI. The CDR3 sequence is 13 residues long. CDR3 loop: CASRLQGSYSYTF. CDR3 DNA: TGTGCCAGCAGACTACAGGGAAGCTATAGCTACACCTTC.

The chain couples TRBV27 to TRBJ1-2; no definite D call. The V end was cut by 2 bases, the J end by 8 bases, with 12 bases between. There are 13 residues in the CDR3. Germline V gene sequence: CDR1 MNHEY, CDR2 SMNVEV (reference sequence). CDR3 nucleotide sequence: TGTGCCAGCAGTTTAACGCCGGCGGAAGGCTACACCTTC. Protein sequence: CASSLTPAEGYTF.

The CDR3 spells CASRPEGSNSPLHF. The CDR3 region has the DNA TGTGCCAGCAGGCCAGAGGGAAGTAATTCACCCCTCCACTTT. The chain has TRBV6-4 and TRBJ1-6; D is unclear. The germline V and J ends were trimmed by 6 bases and 6 bases, with 12 bases remaining between them. CDR1 MRHNA and CDR2 SNTAGT come from the germline V gene. CDR3 length: 14 residues.

The chain couples TRBV27 to TRBJ2-6, with 10 nucleotides matching TRBD1. Germline CDR1 reads MNHEY; CDR2 reads SMNVEV (reference sequence). This CDR3 spans 19 amino acids. The trim removed 6 bases at V and 2 bases at J, leaving 13 bases unmatched. CDR3 amino acids: CASRAAGTGAFTGANVLTF. In nucleotides, the CDR3 is TGTGCCAGCAGAGCCGCCGGGACAGGGGCTTTTACTGGGGCCAACGTCCTGACTTTC. Combining the CDR3 with reference TRBV27 and TRBJ2-6 gives the whole variable domain EAQVTQNPRYLITVTGKKLTVTCSQNMNHEYMSWYRQDPGLGLRQIYYSMNVEVTDKGDVPEGYKVSRKEKRNFPLILESPSPNQTSLYFCASRAAGTGAFTGANVLTFGAGSRLTVL.

Written as DNA, the CDR3 is TGCGCCAGCAGCTGGCTAGCGGGAGGGCCGACGGGCGGGGAGCTGTTTTTT. Its protein is CASSWLAGGPTGGELFF. This chain links TRBV5-1 with TRBJ2-2, with 12 nucleotides matching TRBD2. CDR3 length: 17 amino acids. Looked up from germline, CDR1 is SGHRS and CDR2 is YFSETQ. With V trimmed by 3 bases and J by 7 bases, 10 bases remained unmatched.

This clone was recorded only once. The gene calls are TRBV5-1 and TRBJ1-4, with 7 positions matching TRBD1. Germline V gene sequence: CDR1 SGHRS, CDR2 YFSETQ. The J segment lost 4 bases and the V segment lost 4 bases, leaving 4 bases of the junction unmatched. This CDR3 has 14 residues. CDR3: CASSVGQNNEKLFF. The CDR3 DNA is TGCGCCAGCAGCGTGGGACAGAATAATGAAAAACTGTTTTTT.

The count of this clone is one. J is TRBJ2-2 and V is TRBV6-2 or TRBV6-3; D unresolved. Germline CDR1 is MNHEY and CDR2 is SVGEGT. The CDR3 is 18 residues long. The germline V and J ends were trimmed by 2 bases and 0 bases, with 16 bases remaining between them. The CDR3, as DNA: TGTGCCAGCAGTTACCTCGCCGGAGCGCCCACGAACACCGGGGAGCTGTTTTTT. This gives the protein CASSYLAGAPTNTGELFF.

Points on this clone: The sample carries other DNA sequences with the same CDR3. The chain employs TRBV5-1 and TRBJ2-2; unclear D gene. The CDR3 length is 15 residues. Germline V gene sequence: CDR1 SGHRS, CDR2 YFSETQ. Trimming took 4 bases from V and 1 from J, leaving 11 bases between them. The CDR3 is CASSPTAGNTGELFF. CDR3 bases: TGCGCCAGCAGCCCCACGGCAGGGAACACCGGGGAGCTGTTTTTT.

The rearrangement uses TRBV6-1 and TRBJ1-2, with 7 bases identical to TRBD1. Germline V gene lookup returns CDR1 MNHNS and CDR2 SASEGT. CDR3 length: 15 amino acids. J gave up 3 bases and V 1 base, and 5 bases lay outside the gene matches. For the CDR3, the DNA is TGTGCCAGCAGTGAAGGGACAGGCCGACACTATGGCTACACCTTC. Its protein product is CASSEGTGRHYGYTF.

The chain has TRBV7-2 and TRBJ2-3, with 7 bases identical to TRBD2. J lost 3 bases, V lost 5 bases, and 5 bases had no gene match. This CDR3 spans 14 amino acids. From germline, CDR1 is SGHTA and CDR2 FQGNSA. CDR3 region: CASSTGGGTDTQYF. The DNA of the CDR3 is TGTGCCAGCAGCACTGGGGGGGGAACAGATACGCAGTATTTT.

The chain carries TRBV6-6 and TRBJ2-7; 8 nucleotides line up with TRBD1. Germline CDR1 MNHNY, CDR2 SVGAGI (reference sequence). The CDR3 consists of 16 residues. Losses at the gene ends were 5 bases for V and 3 bases for J; bases not matched to a gene: 12. CDR3 nucleotide sequence: TGTGCCAGCAGTCGAGCGACAGGGGCATCCTTCTACGAGCAGTACTTC. Translating it yields CASSRATGASFYEQYF.

The chain has TRBV5-4 and TRBJ1-4, with 7 bases matching TRBD1. From germline, CDR1 is SGHNT and CDR2 YYREEE (reference sequence). The CDR3 has 14 amino acids. J gave up 1 base and V 4 bases, and 1 base lay outside the gene matches. The CDR3 DNA reads as TGTGCCAGCAGCGCAGGGGGAACTAATGAAAAACTGTTTTTT. This translates into CASSAGGTNEKLFF. Full variable domain (rest looked up from reference TRBV5-4 and TRBJ1-4): ETGVTQSPTHLIKTRGQQVTLRCSSQSGHNTVSWYQQALGQGPQFIFQYYREEENGRGNFPPRFSGLQFPNYSSELNVNALELDDSALYLCASSAGGTNEKLFFGSGTQLSVL.

The sample holds one count of this clone. V is TRBV9 and J is TRBJ2-2; 7 positions agree with TRBD2. Germline V lookup: CDR1 SGDLS, CDR2 YYNGEE. This CDR3 spans 15 amino acids. V was pared by 4 bases and J by 4 bases, with 7 bases of the junction left unmatched. This chain's CDR3 is CASSPGDYRTGELFF. The CDR3 coding sequence is TGTGCCAGCAGCCCCGGGGACTACCGCACCGGGGAGCTGTTTTTT.

The chain employs TRBV19 and TRBJ2-1; D might be TRBD2 (6 bases). The length of the CDR3 is 15 residues. Between the trimmed V and J ends, which lost 4 bases and 0 bases, there was a span of 10 bases. Germline-derived CDR1 and CDR2 are LNHDA and SQIVND (reference sequence). CDR3 nucleotide sequence: TGTGCCAGTAGTAATAGCGGTAGCTCCTACAATGAGCAGTTCTTC. Translated: CASSNSGSSYNEQFF. The full variable domain, rest sourced from reference TRBV19 and TRBJ2-1, is DGGITQSPKYLFRKEGQNVTLSCEQNLNHDAMYWYRQDPGQGLRLIYYSQIVNDFQKGDIAEGYSVSREKKESFPLTVTSAQKNPTAFYLCASSNSGSSYNEQFFGPGTRLTVL.

Only a few counts were recorded for this clone. The chain couples TRBV5-1 to TRBJ2-1; 7 bases are a match to TRBD2. The CDR3 extends over 15 amino acids. The trim removed 4 bases at V and 5 bases at J, leaving 9 bases unmatched. Looked up from germline, CDR1 is SGHRS and CDR2 is YFSETQ. The DNA for the CDR3 is TGCGCCAGCAGCCGAACTAGCGCCAAGAACAATGAGCAGTTCTTC. As protein: CASSRTSAKNNEQFF.

The rearrangement joins TRBV5-1 to TRBJ2-7, with TRBD1 matching over 7 bases. The CDR3 spans 13 residues. The germline V gene has CDR1 SGHRS and CDR2 YFSETQ. V gave up 4 bases and J gave up 6 bases; unmatched junction bases: 7. The CDR3 loop reads CASSHAGGLEQYF. The CDR3 DNA reads TGCGCCAGCAGCCACGCAGGGGGTCTCGAGCAGTACTTC.

The table lists this clone with a count of one. The chain joins TRBV2 to TRBJ2-1; D gene ambiguous. The CDR3 consists of 17 residues. CDR1 is SNHLY, CDR2 FYNNEI, per germline. V was pared by 7 bases and J by 0 bases, with 19 bases between. CDR3 residues: CASNFLVSRSSYNEQFF. CDR3 coding DNA: TGTGCCAGCAACTTCTTGGTATCCCGTAGCTCCTACAATGAGCAGTTCTTC.

The chain is built from TRBV6-5 and TRBJ2-2; a possible D gene is TRBD2 (6 bases). CDR1 and CDR2 (germline): MNHEY, SVGAGI. Deletions cut 3 bases from V and 4 bases from J, with 12 bases between. This CDR3 has 15 amino acids. CDR3: CASSYISGGTGELFF. As DNA, the CDR3 is TGTGCCAGCAGTTATATTAGCGGAGGCACCGGGGAGCTGTTTTTT.